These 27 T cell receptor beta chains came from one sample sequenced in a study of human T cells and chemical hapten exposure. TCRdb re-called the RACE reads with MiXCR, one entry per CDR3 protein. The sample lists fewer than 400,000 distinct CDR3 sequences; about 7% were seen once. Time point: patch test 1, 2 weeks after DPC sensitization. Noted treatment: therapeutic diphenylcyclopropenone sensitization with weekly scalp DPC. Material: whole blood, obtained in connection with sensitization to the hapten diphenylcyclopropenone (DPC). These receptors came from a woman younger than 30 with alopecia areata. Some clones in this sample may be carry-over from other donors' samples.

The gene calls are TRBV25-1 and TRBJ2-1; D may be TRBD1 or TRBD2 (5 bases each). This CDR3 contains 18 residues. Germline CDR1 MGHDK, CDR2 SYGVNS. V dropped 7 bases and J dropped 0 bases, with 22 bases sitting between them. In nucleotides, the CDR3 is TGTGCCAGCAAAGAAAACTTGTTCCGGGACGGCTCCTACAATGAGCAGTTCTTC. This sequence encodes CASKENLFRDGSYNEQFF.

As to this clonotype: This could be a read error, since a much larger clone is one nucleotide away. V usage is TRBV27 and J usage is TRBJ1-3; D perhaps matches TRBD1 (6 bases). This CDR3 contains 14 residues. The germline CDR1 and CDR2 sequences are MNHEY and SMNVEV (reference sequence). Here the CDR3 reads CDSKLGGPGNTIYF. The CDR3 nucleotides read TGTGACAGCAAACTCGGGGGGCCTGGAAACACCATATATTTT.

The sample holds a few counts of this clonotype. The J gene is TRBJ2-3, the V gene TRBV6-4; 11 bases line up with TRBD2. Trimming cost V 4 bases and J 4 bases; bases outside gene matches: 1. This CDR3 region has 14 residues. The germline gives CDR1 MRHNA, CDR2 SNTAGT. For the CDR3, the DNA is TGTGCCAGCAGTGGACTAGCGGGACCAGATACGCAGTATTTT. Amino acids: CASSGLAGPDTQYF.

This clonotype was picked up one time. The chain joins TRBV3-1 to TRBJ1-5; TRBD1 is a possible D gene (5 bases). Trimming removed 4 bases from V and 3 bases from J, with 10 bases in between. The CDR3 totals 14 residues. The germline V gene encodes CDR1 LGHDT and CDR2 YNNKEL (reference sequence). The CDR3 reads CASSPRGLNQPQHF. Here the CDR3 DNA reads TGTGCCAGCAGCCCAAGGGGCCTCAATCAGCCCCAGCATTTT.

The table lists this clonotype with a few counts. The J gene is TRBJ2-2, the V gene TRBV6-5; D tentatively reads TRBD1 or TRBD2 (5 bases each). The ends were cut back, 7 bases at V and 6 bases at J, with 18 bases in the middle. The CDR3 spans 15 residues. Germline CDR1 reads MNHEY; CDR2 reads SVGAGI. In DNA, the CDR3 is TGTGCCAGCACCGGGGACCCCACCTCCTCCGGGGAGCTGTTTTTT. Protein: CASTGDPTSSGELFF.

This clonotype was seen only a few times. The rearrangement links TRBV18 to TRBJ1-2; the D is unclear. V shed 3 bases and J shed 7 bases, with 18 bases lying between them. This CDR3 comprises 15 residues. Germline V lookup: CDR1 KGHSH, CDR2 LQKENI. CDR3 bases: TGTGCCAGCTCACCGGGGTCTCACTTAACGGGTGGCTACACCTTC. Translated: CASSPGSHLTGGYTF.

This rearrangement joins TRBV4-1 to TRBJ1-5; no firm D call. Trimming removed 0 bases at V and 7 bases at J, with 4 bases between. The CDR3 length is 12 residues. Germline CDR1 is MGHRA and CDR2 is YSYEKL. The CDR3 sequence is CASSQERQPQHF. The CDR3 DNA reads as TGCGCCAGCAGCCAAGAGCGGCAGCCCCAGCATTTT.

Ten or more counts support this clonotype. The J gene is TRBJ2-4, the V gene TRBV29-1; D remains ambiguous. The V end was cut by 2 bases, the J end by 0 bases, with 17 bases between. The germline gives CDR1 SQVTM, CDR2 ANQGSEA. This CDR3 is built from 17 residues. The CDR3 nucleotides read TGCAGCGTTGAATACGTTCTCGGCAGCCTAGCCAAAAACATTCAGTACTTC. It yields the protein CSVEYVLGSLAKNIQYF. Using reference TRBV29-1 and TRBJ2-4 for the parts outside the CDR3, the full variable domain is SAVISQKPSRDICQRGTSLTIQCQVDSQVTMMFWYRQQPGQSLTLIATANQGSEATYESGFVIDKFPISRPNLTFSTLTVSNMSPEDSSIYLCSVEYVLGSLAKNIQYFGAGTRLSVL.

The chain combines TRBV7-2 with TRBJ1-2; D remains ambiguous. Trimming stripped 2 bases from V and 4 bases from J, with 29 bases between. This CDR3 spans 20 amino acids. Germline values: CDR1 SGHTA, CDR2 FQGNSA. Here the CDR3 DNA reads TGTGCCAGCAGCTTACAGACCCGCGGGCCCCTCCAGCTCTGGGGCTATGGCTACACCTTC. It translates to CASSLQTRGPLQLWGYGYTF.

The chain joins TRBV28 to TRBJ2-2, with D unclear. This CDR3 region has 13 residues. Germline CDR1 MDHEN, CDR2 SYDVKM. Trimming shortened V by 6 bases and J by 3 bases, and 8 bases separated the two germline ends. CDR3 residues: CASSPHDTGELFF. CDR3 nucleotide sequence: TGTGCCAGCAGCCCGCATGACACCGGGGAGCTGTTTTTT.

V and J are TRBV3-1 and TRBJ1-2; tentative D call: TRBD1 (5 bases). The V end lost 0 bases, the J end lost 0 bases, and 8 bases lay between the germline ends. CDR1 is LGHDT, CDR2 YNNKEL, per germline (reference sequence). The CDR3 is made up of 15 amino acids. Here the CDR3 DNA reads TGTGCCAGCAGCCAAGATGACAGACCTAACTATGGCTACACCTTC. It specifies CASSQDDRPNYGYTF.

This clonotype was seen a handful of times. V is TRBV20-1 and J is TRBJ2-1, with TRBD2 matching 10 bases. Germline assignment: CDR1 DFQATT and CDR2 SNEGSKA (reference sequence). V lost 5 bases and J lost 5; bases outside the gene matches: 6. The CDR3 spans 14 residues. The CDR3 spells CSAVAGGYNNEQFF. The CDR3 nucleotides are TGCAGTGCTGTAGCGGGGGGATATAACAATGAGCAGTTCTTC.

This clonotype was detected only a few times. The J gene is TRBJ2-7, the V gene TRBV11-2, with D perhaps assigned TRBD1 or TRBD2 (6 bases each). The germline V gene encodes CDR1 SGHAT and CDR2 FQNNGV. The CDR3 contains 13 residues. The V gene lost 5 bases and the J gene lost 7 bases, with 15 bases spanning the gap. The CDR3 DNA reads TGTGCCAGCAGCCCGGAACGGGGGCAGGAGCAGTACTTC. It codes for CASSPERGQEQYF.

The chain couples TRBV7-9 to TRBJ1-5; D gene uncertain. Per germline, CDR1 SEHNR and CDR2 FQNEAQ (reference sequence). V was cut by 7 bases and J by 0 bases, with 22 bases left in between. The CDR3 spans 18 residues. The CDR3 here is CASMAETGGFDSNQPQHF. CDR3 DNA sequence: TGTGCCAGCATGGCAGAAACGGGAGGCTTTGATAGCAATCAGCCCCAGCATTTT.

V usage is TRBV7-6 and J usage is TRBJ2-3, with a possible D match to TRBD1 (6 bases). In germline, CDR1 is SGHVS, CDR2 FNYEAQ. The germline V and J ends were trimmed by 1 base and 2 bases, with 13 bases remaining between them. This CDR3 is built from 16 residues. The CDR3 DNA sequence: TGTGCCAGCAGCTTAGTAGGGGGTCGAAACACAGATACGCAGTATTTT. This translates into CASSLVGGRNTDTQYF.

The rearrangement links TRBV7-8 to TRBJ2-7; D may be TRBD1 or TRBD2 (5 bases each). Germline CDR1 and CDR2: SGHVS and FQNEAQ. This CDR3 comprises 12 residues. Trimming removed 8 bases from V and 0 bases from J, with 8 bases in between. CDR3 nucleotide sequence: TGTGCCAGCCGGGACGACTCCTACGAGCAGTACTTC. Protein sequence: CASRDDSYEQYF.

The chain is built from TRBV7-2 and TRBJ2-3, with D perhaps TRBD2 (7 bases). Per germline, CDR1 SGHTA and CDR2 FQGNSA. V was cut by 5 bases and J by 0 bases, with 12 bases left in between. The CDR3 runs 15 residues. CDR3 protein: CASSRGGTSTDTQYF. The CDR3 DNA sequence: TGTGCCAGCAGCAGGGGGGGGACTAGCACAGATACGCAGTATTTT.

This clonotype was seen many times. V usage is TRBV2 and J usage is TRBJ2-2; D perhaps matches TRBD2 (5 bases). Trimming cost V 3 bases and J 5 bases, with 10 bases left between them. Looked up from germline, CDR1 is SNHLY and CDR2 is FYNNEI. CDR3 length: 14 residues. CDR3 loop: CASSEDWRTGELFF. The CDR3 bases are TGTGCCAGCAGTGAGGACTGGAGGACCGGGGAGCTGTTTTTT.

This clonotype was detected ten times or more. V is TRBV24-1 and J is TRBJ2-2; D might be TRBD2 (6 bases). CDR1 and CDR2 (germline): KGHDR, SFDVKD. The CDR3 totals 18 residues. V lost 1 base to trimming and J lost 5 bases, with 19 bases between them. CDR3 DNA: TGTGCCACCAGTGATTTAACTAGCTTCTACGTTTTGACCGGGGAGCTGTTTTTT. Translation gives CATSDLTSFYVLTGELFF.

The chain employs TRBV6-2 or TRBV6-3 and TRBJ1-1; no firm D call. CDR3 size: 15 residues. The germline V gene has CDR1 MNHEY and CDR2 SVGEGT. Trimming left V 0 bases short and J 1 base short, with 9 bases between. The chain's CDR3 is CASSYSDTWNTEAFF. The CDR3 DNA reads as TGTGCCAGCAGTTACTCCGATACGTGGAACACTGAAGCTTTCTTT.

The CDR3 DNA reads as TGTGCCAGCAGTTTGGGACAGGCGGGCAATCAGCCCCAGCATTTT. Translation gives CASSLGQAGNQPQHF. The chain links TRBV6-5 to TRBJ1-5; 8 nucleotides align to TRBD1. Germline V gene data show CDR1 as MNHEY and CDR2 as SVGAGI. The J segment lost 2 bases and the V segment lost 4 bases, leaving 4 bases of the junction unmatched. This CDR3 spans 15 amino acids.

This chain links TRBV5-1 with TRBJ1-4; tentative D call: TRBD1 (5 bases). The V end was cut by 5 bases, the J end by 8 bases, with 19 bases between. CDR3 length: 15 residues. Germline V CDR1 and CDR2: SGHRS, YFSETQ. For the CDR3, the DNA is TGCGCCAGCAGACAGGTTACCTACCTCGGCGAAAAACTGTTTTTT. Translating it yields CASRQVTYLGEKLFF.

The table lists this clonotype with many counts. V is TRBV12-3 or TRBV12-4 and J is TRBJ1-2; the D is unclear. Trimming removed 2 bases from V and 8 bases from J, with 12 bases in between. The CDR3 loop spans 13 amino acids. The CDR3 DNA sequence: TGTGCCAGCAGTTTAAGACCTGATCGAGGCTACACCTTC. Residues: CASSLRPDRGYTF.

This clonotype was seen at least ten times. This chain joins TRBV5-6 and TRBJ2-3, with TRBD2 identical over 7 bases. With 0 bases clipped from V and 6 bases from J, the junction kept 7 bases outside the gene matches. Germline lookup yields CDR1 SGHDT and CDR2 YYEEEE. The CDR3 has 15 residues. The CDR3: CASSLGGAGEDTQYF. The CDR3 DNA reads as TGTGCCAGCAGCTTGGGAGGGGCGGGGGAGGATACGCAGTATTTT. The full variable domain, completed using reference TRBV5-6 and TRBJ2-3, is DAGVTQSPTHLIKTRGQQVTLRCSPKSGHDTVSWYQQALGQGPQFIFQYYEEEERQRGNFPDRFSGHQFPNYSSELNVNALLLGDSALYLCASSLGGAGEDTQYFGPGTRLTVL.

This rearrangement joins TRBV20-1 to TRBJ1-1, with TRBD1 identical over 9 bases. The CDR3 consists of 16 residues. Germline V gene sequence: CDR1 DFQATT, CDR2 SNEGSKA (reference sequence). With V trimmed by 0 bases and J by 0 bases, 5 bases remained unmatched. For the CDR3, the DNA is TGCAGTGCTAGAGAGGGACAGGGAATAGTGAACACTGAAGCTTTCTTT. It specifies CSAREGQGIVNTEAFF.

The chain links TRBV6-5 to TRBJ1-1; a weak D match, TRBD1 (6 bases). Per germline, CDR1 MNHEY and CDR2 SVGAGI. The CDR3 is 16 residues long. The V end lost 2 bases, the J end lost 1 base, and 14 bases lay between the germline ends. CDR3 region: CASSYGTPTGNTEAFF. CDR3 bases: TGTGCCAGCAGTTACGGGACACCAACCGGGAACACTGAAGCTTTCTTT.

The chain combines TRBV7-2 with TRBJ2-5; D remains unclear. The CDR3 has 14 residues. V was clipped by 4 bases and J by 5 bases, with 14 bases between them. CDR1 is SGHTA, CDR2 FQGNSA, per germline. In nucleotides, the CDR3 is TGTGCCAGCAGCTCCCTTTTTTTGGGCGAGACCCAGTACTTC. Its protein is CASSSLFLGETQYF.